This T cell receptor beta chain appears in the sequencing data of a study of blood T cell repertoires in COVID-19. Across the whole study: Samples came from the United States, Italy and Spain, spanning acute and convalescent COVID-19. The cDNA or gDNA used as material had been derived from T cells, B-cell-depleted T cells, or PBMCs.

This clone has ten or more counts. As processed by the authors: Amplifying reference gene primers gave estimates of nucleated cell counts. Measured with immunoSEQ multiplex PCR; TCRdb has only the in-frame clones, and not every one. V and J calls plus clone size are reproduced from that table; the DNA served to infer D and trimming. The top ten hold roughly 1.2% of the sample, which has a few hundred thousand clones, roughly 77% seen once. The CDR3 has 15 residues. The V end lost 5 bases, the J end lost 1 base, and 12 bases lay between the germline ends. The germline V gene has CDR1 SGHRS and CDR2 YFSETQ.

The TCR comes from a human donor with acute or convalescent COVID-19. The donor label of this sample is uncertain. This rearrangement joins TRBV5-1 to TRBJ1-4, with a tentative D call TRBD1 (5 bases). The specimen was peripheral blood. The DNA of the CDR3 is TGCGCCAGCAGAGGGGTCGGTGGAACTAATGAAAAACTGTTTTTT. It codes for CASRGVGGTNEKLFF.